This T cell receptor (beta chain) is from a study of cytomegalovirus exposure and HLA in healthy donors. CDR3 length: 14 amino acids. Germline CDR1 is MGHDK and CDR2 is SYGVNS. V was trimmed by 2 bases and J by 5 bases, leaving 12 bases between them. Researchers ran the PCR with 60 Vbeta and 13 Jbeta primers. Libraries were prepared by immunoSEQ multiplex PCR; TCRdb keeps only in-frame clonotypes and omits some of them. The profile shows some 150,000 clones, around 86% of them singletons. The rearrangement uses TRBV25-1 and TRBJ2-5, with D perhaps matching TRBD2 (6 bases). This sequence was found in a woman younger than 45 in good health and CMV-seronegative. Sequencing used PBMCs. The DNA of the CDR3 is TGTGCCAGCAGTGAAGTGGGGGGAGGCGAGACCCAGTACTTC. Amino acids: CASSEVGGGETQYF.